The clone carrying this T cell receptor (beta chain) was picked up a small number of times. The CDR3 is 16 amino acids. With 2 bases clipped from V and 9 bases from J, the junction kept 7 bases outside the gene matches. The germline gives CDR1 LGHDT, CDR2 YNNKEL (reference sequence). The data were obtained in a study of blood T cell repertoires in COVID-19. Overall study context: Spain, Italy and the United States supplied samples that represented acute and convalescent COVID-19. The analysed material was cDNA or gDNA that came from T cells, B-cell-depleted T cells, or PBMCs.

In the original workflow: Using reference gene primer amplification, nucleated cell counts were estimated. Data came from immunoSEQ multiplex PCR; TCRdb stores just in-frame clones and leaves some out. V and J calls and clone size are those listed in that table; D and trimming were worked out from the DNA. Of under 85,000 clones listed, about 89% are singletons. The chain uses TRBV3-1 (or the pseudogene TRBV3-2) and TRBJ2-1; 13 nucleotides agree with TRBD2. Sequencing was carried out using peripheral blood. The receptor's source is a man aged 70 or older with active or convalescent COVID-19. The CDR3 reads CASSQIRLAGGIEQFF. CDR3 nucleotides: TGTGCCAGCAGCCAAATTAGACTAGCGGGAGGAATTGAGCAGTTCTTC.